The clone carrying this T cell receptor (beta chain) was recorded once. Its specificity is unknown. In the PCR, 60 Vbeta and 13 Jbeta primers were used. Clones were read by immunoSEQ multiplex PCR, and TCRdb kept only the in-frame ones, dropping some. The sample includes 85,000 to 110,000 clones, around 79% of them seen just once. This entry belongs to a study of cytomegalovirus exposure and HLA in healthy donors. Study-wide results and caveats: CMV serostatus was the sole immune exposure data available.

The germline V gene encodes CDR1 GTSNPN and CDR2 SVGIG (reference sequence). CDR3 size: 16 residues. Unmatched junction bases numbered 11, after V lost 2 bases and J lost 5 bases. This rearrangement joins TRBV30 to TRBJ2-2; TRBD2 matches 7 bases. The receptor was isolated from a man aged 50 or older in good health and CMV-seropositive. The sequencing sample was made of PBMCs. This CDR3 is CAWSKIAGVSTGELFF. CDR3 nucleotides: TGTGCCTGGAGTAAAATAGCGGGTGTCTCAACCGGGGAGCTGTTTTTT.